The table lists the clone carrying this T cell receptor beta chain with a few counts. Its antigen is unknown. The data derive from a study of vaccination effects on CD4 cells after COVID-19. The CDR3 contains 13 residues. Germline V gives CDR1 ENHRY, CDR2 SYGVKD. The V gene lost 4 bases and the J gene lost 3 bases, with 7 bases spanning the gap. Method: immunoSEQ multiplex PCR; TCRdb's copy keeps in-frame clones and lacks some. Of tens of thousands of clones listed, roughly 70% are singletons. Viral peptide pools were used in the ViraFEST assay to expand antigen-specific CD4+ T cells, and sequencing came afterward. Isolation of CD4+ T cells took place after around 10 days of culture. Nobody among the vaccine recipients had prior SARS-CoV-2 infection (nucleocapsid antibodies were negative). Researchers reported culturing two million PBMC in each well, adding around 10 IU/ml IL-2 and about 10 ug/ml peptides.

The sequence was obtained from a human donor who received a COVID-19 vaccine. The chain is built from TRBV10-3 and TRBJ1-5; no clear D. Here the sequenced sample was CD4+ T cells from PBMCs cultured with SARS-CoV-2 spike peptides, taken before COVID-19 vaccination. The CDR3 DNA sequence: TGTGCCATCAGTGTGGGCCCCAATCAGCCCCAGCATTTT. This codes for CAISVGPNQPQHF.